This T cell receptor (beta chain) was sequenced for a study of CD8+CD57+ T cells in acquired aplastic anemia. Patients sequenced had flow cytometry evidence of CD8+CD57+ cell expansion. Patients were therapy-naive when their blood was sampled. Germline V CDR1 and CDR2: LNHDA, SQIVND (reference sequence). V gave up 6 bases and J gave up 1 base, with 14 bases separating them. CDR3 size: 15 residues. The TCR beta profiling, which covered VDJ combination and CDR3 sequence, was carried out using genomic DNA as the template. Each CDR3 protein gets one entry after TCRdb re-called the reads with MiXCR. Of about 40,000 distinct CDR3 sequences in the sample, 63% were seen once.

The chain couples TRBV19 to TRBJ2-3; D might be TRBD2 (5 bases). The sequencing input was sorted CD4+, CD8+, or CD8+CD57+ T cells (not recorded which) from PBMCs. The receptor was isolated from a human donor with aplastic anemia. Written as DNA, the CDR3 is TGTGCCAGTAGAGGACTTACGTCGGGCACAGATACGCAGTATTTT. It translates to CASRGLTSGTDTQYF.